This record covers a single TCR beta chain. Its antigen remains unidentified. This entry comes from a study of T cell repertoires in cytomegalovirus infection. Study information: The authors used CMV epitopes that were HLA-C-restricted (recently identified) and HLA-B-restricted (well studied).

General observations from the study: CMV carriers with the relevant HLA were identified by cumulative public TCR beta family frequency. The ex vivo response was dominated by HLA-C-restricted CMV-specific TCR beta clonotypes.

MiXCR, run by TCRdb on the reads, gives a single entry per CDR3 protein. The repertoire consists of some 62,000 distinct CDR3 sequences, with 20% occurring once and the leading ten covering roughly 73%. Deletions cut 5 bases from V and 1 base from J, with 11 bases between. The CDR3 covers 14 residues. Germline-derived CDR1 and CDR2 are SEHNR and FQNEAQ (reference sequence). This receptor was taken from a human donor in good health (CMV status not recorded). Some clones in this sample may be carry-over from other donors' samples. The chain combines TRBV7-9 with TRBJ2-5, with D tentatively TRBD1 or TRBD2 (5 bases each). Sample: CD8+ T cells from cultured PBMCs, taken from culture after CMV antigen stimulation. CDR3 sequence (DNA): TGTGCCAGCAGCAGGGGACCGCTCCAAGAGACCCAGTACTTC. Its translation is CASSRGPLQETQYF.